The 7 T cell receptor beta chains in this list originate from one sample, sequenced in a study of cytomegalovirus exposure and HLA in healthy donors. Sequenced by immunoSEQ multiplex PCR; TCRdb stores in-frame clones only, minus some. The table lists about 120,000 clones, 88% of them singletons. The specimen was PBMCs. Receptors were obtained from a young man in good health and CMV-seronegative.

The rearrangement uses TRBV9 and TRBJ2-7, with D possibly TRBD1 on 5 matching bases. Trimming shortened V by 1 base and J by 5 bases, and 16 bases separated the two germline ends. The CDR3 covers 15 residues. Germline CDR1 reads SGDLS; CDR2 reads YYNGEE. The CDR3: CASSVNPSGKNEQYF. In nucleotides, the CDR3 is TGTGCCAGCAGCGTAAATCCGTCAGGGAAGAACGAGCAGTACTTC.

The chain combines TRBV19 with TRBJ1-1; no clear D. With 6 bases removed from V and 0 bases from J, the gap between germline ends came to 5 bases. The CDR3 runs to 12 residues. The germline gives CDR1 LNHDA, CDR2 SQIVND (reference sequence). CDR3 DNA: TGTGCCAGTAGCCAGATGAACACTGAAGCTTTCTTT. Its translation: CASSQMNTEAFF.

The J gene is TRBJ2-1, the V gene TRBV5-6; no clear D gene. This CDR3 is 13 amino acids long. Trimming took 0 bases from V and 8 from J, leaving 9 bases between them. Germline values: CDR1 SGHDT, CDR2 YYEEEE. CDR3 bases: TGTGCCAGCAGCTTGGGTCCGACTTATGAGCAGTTCTTC. Its translation: CASSLGPTYEQFF.

V gene TRBV6-6 combines with J gene TRBJ2-3, with 9 bases matching TRBD1. Trimming took 6 bases from V and 4 from J; bases not matched to a gene: 11. Looked up from germline, CDR1 is MNHNY and CDR2 is SVGAGI (reference sequence). The CDR3 is made up of 16 amino acids. The DNA of the CDR3 is TGTGCCAGCAGCCCCCGGACAGGGGTCTTTCCAGATACGCAGTATTTT. Amino acid sequence: CASSPRTGVFPDTQYF.

V is TRBV4-1 and J is TRBJ2-1, with 11 bases lining up with TRBD2. The CDR3 runs to 17 residues. Germline V gives CDR1 MGHRA, CDR2 YSYEKL. The V gene end was trimmed by 3 bases and the J gene end by 6 bases; junction bases not matched to a gene: 10. Here the CDR3 reads CASSQGLGTSGSNEQFF. The DNA for the CDR3 is TGCGCCAGCAGCCAGGGACTTGGGACTAGCGGTTCCAATGAGCAGTTCTTC.

This rearrangement joins TRBV6-6 to TRBJ1-3; the D gene is possibly TRBD1 (6 bases). CDR1 is MNHNY and CDR2 is SVGAGI in the germline V gene (reference sequence). CDR3 size: 15 residues. The ends were cut back, 10 bases at V and 0 bases at J, with 16 bases in the middle. The CDR3 DNA sequence: TGTGCCACTGGAATGACAGGTCCCTCTGGAAACACCATATATTTT. This codes for CATGMTGPSGNTIYF.

The chain carries TRBV2 and TRBJ2-7; 7 bases fit TRBD1. The CDR3 contains 13 residues. The ends lost 5 bases at V and 0 bases at J; junction bases unmatched: 1. Looked up from germline, CDR1 is SNHLY and CDR2 is FYNNEI. The CDR3, as DNA: TGTGCCAGCAGTAGGGACAGCTCCTACGAGCAGTACTTC. It translates to CASSRDSSYEQYF.